This T cell receptor beta chain originates from a study of T cell responses to AZD1222 COVID-19 vaccine (dated by TCRdb to the early 2020s). For the wider study: Because spike-specific TCR depth and breadth did not differ between the two schedules, AZD1222 recipients who got a second dose at roughly 4 weeks were pooled with those who got a second dose at roughly 12 weeks. A total of 230 to 250 trial participants underwent TCR sequencing, of whom around 200 received two doses of AZD1222 and about 25 received two doses of the MenACWY control vaccine. Trial participants were enrolled by age into 18-55, 56-69 and 70-plus year subgroups, with roughly 160, 29 and 62 TCR-sequenced participants respectively. The paper's findings and limits, for the study overall: Participants were mostly white British, with more females than males. The authors suggested clonal diversity may have been underestimated. In the small 56-69-year group, the increase in depth fell short of significance, most likely because of low power. Because no samples from the day 14 peak response were available, repertoires could be characterized only after the peak T cell response. Nearly half of unique spike-specific TCRs reportedly recognized epitopes outside regions mutated in the B.1.351 and B.1.1.7 variants. CD4 TCRs associated with the vaccine covered the entire spike protein, and the dominant responses were in regions 160-218 and 743-854. After two AZD1222 doses, spike-specific TCR breadth and depth were significantly higher than at day 0 and than in MenACWY recipients. Conclusions about previously exposed vaccinees are limited because only five to seven AZD1222 recipients were SARS-CoV-2 seropositive at baseline.

The sample's time point label, in plain terms: baseline before first vaccination. Vaccinee samples were obtained from the UK trials COV001 and COV002, which included a single-blind randomized controlled phase 2/3 trial of AZD1222 (ChAdOx1 nCoV-19) in healthy adults. For TCRbeta chain sequencing, PBMC samples were collected from trial participants at day 0 and at day 28 after the second dose. This clone appeared a single time. Its antigen remains undetermined. Base qualities are not at hand, and no much larger clone is one base apart. The CDR3 regions of human TCRbeta chains were analyzed by immunosequencing. Turning to the authors' computational methods: TCRs in the repertoires were compared against a reference library of SARS-CoV-2-specific TCRs that had been generated with the MIRA antigen-specificity platform. Breadth was defined as the fraction of unique TCRs that were SARS-CoV-2-associated, and depth was defined as the fraction of total T cells that were SARS-CoV-2-associated. Each spike-specific TCR was assigned to its reactive spike region and to a CD4 or CD8 class using the MIRA data. Log10-transformed breadth and depth values were compared by one-way ANOVA with Sidak's multiple comparisons tests. This is the immuneACCESS table as TCRdb keeps it, with only in-frame sequences that have V and J called. A part of the clones is gone; compared with another copy, unresolved V genes explain less than half, and the rest is unexplained. V, J and clone size derive from that table, while D and trimming were established from the DNA sequence. Here the sample has some 140,000 clones; around 90% occur a single time. About 6% of the sample comes from the top ten.

CDR1 and CDR2, looked up from the germline V gene, are MNHEY and SVGAGI. The junction carries 17 bases between V and J, which are trimmed by 0 bases and 8 bases respectively. CDR3 length: 16 amino acids, cysteine to phenylalanine. Just CDR3 DNA is preserved here, 48 bases in frame from base 1. This clonotype was obtained from an adult in good health. This sequence uses TRBV6-5 and TRBJ2-1, with a tentative D gene TRBD1 over 6 matching bases. Sequencing was performed on peripheral blood, taken on day 0 of AZD1222 vaccination. The CDR3 region has the sequence CASSYSMTYGGYEQFF. The DNA sequence is given as TGTGCCAGCAGTTACTCGATGACATATGGGGGCTATGAGCAGTTCTTC.